One TCR beta chain is described in this entry. Its target is not known. The data originate from a study of T cell responses to AZD1222 COVID-19 vaccine. The CDR3 loop spans 13 amino acids. V lost 6 bases to trimming and J lost 6 bases, with 12 bases between them. CDR1 and CDR2 (germline): SGHNT, YYREEE (reference sequence). Data came from immunoSEQ multiplex PCR; TCRdb stores just in-frame clones and leaves some out. The sample has 150,000 to 160,000 clones, 90% seen once. Study conclusions and caveats: Donors in the cohort were predominantly white British and more often female, and clonal diversity was possibly underestimated.

Here the sequenced sample was peripheral blood, taken on day 0 of AZD1222 vaccination. This receptor was obtained from an adult in good health. The chain links TRBV5-4 to TRBJ1-4, with TRBD1 as a possible D gene (5 bases). The CDR3 DNA sequence: TGTGCCAGCACCCAGGGACCTGATGAAAAACTGTTTTTT. This sequence encodes CASTQGPDEKLFF.